This record covers a single T cell receptor beta chain. An amount of RNA that ranged from about 0.45 to 1 ug was reverse transcribed with random hexamers. TCRdb used MiXCR to reprocess the immunoSEQ multiplex PCR reads, holding one entry per CDR3 protein. The sample comprises some 60,000 distinct CDR3 sequences, around 94% of which are singletons, and 0.2% rests with the top ten. This specimen belongs to a study of CD8 T cells in Susac syndrome. V gave up 0 bases and J gave up 0 bases, with 18 bases separating them. The CDR3 consists of 19 residues. The germline V gene has CDR1 LNHNV and CDR2 YYDKDF (reference sequence).

The sample was CD8+ T cells from PBMCs. The J gene is TRBJ2-4, the V gene TRBV15; D might be TRBD2 (5 bases). The TCR sequence derives from a human donor in good health. The CDR3 DNA sequence: TGTGCCACCAGCAGAGATACGGGAAACGAGAACCTAGCCAAAAACATTCAGTACTTC. This codes for CATSRDTGNENLAKNIQYF.